This T cell receptor beta chain was sequenced for a study of shared clonotypes between healthy human individuals. General study points: The naive CD4 repertoires of several donors were compared, and roughly 5% of clonotypes were shared. In contrast to clonotypes shared by all four donors, non-shared clonotypes had lower generation probabilities.

Authors' analysis steps: Owing to the provision of junction-only sequences devoid of quality scores by immunoSEQ, filtering differed. Sequencing used immunoSEQ multiplex PCR; TCRdb keeps in-frame clones, though not all of them. Clone size and V and J calls were adopted from that table, with D and trimming inferred from the DNA. The sample holds about 2.1 million clones, roughly 95% seen once. Concerning this clone itself: Its antigen is unidentified. This specimen includes other DNA sequences encoding the same CDR3.

Terminally differentiated effector memory CD45RA+ cells were left out of the naive CD8 fraction, which was CD45RO-negative and positively selected for CCR7. Donors comprised healthy HIV-negative adults lacking recent acute infections or vaccinations. Deletions cut 2 bases from V and 5 bases from J, with 14 bases between. The germline CDR1 and CDR2 sequences are SGDLS and YYNGEE. This CDR3 is 15 amino acids long. The chain employs TRBV9 and TRBJ2-1, with D unclear. Material for sequencing was naive CD8+ T cells from PBMCs. This clonotype was sampled from a man between 18 and 29 years old in good health. Some clones in this sample may be carry-over from other donors' samples. CDR3 region: CASSVGSRADNEQFF. CDR3 nucleotide sequence: TGTGCCAGCAGCGTTGGTTCCCGGGCGGACAATGAGCAGTTCTTC.